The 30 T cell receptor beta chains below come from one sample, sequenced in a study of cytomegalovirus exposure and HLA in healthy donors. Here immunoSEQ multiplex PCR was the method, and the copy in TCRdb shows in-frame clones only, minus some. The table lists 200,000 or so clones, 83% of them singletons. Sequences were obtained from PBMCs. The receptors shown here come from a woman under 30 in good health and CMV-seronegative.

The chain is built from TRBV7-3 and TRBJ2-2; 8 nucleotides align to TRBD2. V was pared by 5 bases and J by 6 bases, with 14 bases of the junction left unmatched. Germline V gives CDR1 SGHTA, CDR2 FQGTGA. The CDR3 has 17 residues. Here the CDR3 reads CASSQFGPGLVAGELFF. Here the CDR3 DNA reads TGTGCCAGCAGCCAATTCGGACCGGGACTAGTCGCCGGGGAGCTGTTTTTT.

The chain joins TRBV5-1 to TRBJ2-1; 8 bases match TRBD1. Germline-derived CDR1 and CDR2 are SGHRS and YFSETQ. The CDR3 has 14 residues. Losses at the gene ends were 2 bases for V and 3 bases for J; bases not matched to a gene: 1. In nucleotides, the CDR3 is TGCGCCAGCAGCTTACAGGGGGGCTACAATGAGCAGTTCTTC. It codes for CASSLQGGYNEQFF.

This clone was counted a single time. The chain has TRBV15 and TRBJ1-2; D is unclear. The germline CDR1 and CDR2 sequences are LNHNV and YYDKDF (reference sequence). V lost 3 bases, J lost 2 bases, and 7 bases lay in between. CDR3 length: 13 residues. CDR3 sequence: CATSREVNYGYTF. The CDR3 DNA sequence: TGTGCCACCAGCAGGGAAGTAAACTATGGCTACACCTTC.

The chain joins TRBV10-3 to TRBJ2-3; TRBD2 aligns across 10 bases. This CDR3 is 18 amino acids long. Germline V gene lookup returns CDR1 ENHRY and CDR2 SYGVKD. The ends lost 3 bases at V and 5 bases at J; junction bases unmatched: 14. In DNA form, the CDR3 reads TGTGCCATCAGTGACAAATTAGGGCTAGCGGGGGAAGGAGATACGCAGTATTTT. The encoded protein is CAISDKLGLAGEGDTQYF.

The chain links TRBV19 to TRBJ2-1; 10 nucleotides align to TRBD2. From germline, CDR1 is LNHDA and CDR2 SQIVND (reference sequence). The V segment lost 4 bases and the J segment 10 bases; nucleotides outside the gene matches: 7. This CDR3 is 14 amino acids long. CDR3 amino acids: CASSKGWTSGEQFF. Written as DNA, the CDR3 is TGTGCCAGTAGTAAAGGGTGGACTAGCGGCGAGCAGTTCTTC.

CDR3 nucleotide sequence: TGTGCCAGCAGATCGCCGGGTTTCAAGAACACTGAAGCTTTCTTT. This encodes CASRSPGFKNTEAFF. The rearrangement joins TRBV28 to TRBJ1-1, with D unclear. The germline V gene encodes CDR1 MDHEN and CDR2 SYDVKM. The CDR3 extends over 15 amino acids. Trimming removed 6 bases at V and 1 base at J, with 15 bases between.

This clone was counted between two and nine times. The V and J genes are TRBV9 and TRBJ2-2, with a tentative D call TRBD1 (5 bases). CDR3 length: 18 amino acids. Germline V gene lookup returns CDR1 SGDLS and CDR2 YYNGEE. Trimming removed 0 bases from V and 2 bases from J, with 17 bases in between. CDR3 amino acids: CASSVEGAIGRNTGELFF. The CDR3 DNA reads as TGTGCCAGCAGCGTAGAAGGGGCTATAGGACGCAACACCGGGGAGCTGTTTTTT.

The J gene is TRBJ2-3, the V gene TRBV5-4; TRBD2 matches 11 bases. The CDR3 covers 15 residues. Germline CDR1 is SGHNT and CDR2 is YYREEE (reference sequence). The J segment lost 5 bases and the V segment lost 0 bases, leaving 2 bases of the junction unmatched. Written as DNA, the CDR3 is TGTGCCAGCAGCTTGGGCCTAGCGGGAGGAGATACGCAGTATTTT. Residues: CASSLGLAGGDTQYF.

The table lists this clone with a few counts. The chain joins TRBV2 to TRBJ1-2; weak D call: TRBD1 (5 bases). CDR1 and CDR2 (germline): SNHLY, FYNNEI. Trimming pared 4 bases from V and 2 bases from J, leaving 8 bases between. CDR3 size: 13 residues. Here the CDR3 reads CASSGRQNYGYTF. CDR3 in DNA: TGTGCCAGCAGTGGCCGACAGAACTATGGCTACACCTTC.

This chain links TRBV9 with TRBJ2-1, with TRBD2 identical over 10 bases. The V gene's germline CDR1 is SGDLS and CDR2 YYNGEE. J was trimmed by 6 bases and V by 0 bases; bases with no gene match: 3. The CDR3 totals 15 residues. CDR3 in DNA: TGTGCCAGCAGCGTAGGAATAGCGGGAGGCAATGAGCAGTTCTTC. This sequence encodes CASSVGIAGGNEQFF.

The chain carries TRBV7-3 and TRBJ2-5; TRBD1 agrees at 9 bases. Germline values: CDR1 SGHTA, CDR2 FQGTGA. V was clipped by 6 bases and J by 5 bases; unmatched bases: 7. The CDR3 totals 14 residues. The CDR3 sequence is CASSPGTGLETQYF. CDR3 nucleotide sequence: TGTGCCAGCAGTCCCGGGACAGGGTTGGAGACCCAGTACTTC.

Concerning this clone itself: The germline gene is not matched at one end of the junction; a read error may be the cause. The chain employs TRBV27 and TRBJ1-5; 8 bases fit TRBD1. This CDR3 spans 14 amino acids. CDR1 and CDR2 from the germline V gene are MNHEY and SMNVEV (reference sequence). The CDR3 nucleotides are TGTGCCAGCAGCGTGACAGGGGCTAATCGGCCCCAGCATTTT. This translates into CASSVTGANRPQHF.

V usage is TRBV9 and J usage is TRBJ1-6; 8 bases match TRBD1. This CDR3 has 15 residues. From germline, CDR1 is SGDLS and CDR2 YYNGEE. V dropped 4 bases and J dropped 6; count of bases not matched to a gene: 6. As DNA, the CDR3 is TGTGCCAGCAGCCCGAGGACAGGGCGTAATTCACCCCTCCACTTT. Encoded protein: CASSPRTGRNSPLHF. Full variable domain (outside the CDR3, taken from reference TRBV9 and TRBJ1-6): DSGVTQTPKHLITATGQRVTLRCSPRSGDLSVYWYQQSLDQGLQFLIQYYNGEERAKGNILERFSAQQFPDLHSELNLSSLELGDSALYFCASSPRTGRNSPLHFGNGTRLTVT.

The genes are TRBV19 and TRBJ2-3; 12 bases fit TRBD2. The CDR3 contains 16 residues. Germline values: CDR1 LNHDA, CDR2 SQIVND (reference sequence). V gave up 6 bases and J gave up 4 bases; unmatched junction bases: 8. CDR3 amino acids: CASRGPSSGGADTQYF. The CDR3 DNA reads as TGTGCCAGTAGGGGACCTTCTAGCGGGGGGGCAGATACGCAGTATTTT.

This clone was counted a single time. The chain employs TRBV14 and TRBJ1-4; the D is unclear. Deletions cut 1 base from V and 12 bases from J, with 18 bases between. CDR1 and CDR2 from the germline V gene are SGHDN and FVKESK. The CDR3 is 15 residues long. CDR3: CASSQGCSTCRELFF. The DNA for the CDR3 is TGTGCCAGCAGCCAAGGGTGCTCGACGTGCCGGGAACTGTTTTTT.

The CDR3 reads CAWSLLAGVHEQFF. The CDR3 DNA is TGTGCCTGGAGTTTGCTAGCGGGAGTCCATGAGCAGTTCTTC. This chain uses TRBV30 with TRBJ2-1; TRBD2 aligns across 10 bases. CDR3 length equals 14 residues. Looked up from germline, CDR1 is GTSNPN and CDR2 is SVGIG (reference sequence). The V segment lost 2 bases and the J segment 8 bases; nucleotides outside the gene matches: 6.

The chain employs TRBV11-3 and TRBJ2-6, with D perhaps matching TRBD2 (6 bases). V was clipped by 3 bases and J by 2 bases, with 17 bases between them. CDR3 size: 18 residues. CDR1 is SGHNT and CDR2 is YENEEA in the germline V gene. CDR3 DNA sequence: TGTGCCAGCAGCTTGAGGGGTAAAGGGGAGGCTGGGGCCAACGTCCTGACTTTC. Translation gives CASSLRGKGEAGANVLTF.

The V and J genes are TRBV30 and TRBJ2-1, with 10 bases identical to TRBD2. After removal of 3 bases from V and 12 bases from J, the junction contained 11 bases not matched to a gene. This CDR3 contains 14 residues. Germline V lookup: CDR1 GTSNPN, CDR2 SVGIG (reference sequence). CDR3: CAWRSIAGGGRQFF. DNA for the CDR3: TGTGCCTGGAGGAGCATAGCGGGGGGCGGTCGGCAGTTCTTC. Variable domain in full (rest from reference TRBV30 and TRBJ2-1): SQTIHQWPATLVQPVGSPLSLECTVEGTSNPNLYWYRQAAGRGLQLLFYSVGIGQISSEVPQNLSASRPQDRQFILSSKKLLLSDSGFYLCAWRSIAGGGRQFFGPGTRLTVL.

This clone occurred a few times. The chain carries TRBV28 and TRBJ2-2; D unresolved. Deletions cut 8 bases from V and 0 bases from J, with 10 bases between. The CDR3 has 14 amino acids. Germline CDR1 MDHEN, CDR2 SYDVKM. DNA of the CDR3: TGTGCCAGCCATGGGGATTCGAACACCGGGGAGCTGTTTTTT. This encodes CASHGDSNTGELFF.

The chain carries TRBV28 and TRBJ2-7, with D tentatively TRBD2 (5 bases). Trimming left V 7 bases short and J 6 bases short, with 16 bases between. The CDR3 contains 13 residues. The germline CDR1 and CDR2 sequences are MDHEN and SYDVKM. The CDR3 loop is CASTPSGGGEQYF. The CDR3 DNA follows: TGTGCCAGCACCCCCAGCGGAGGCGGCGAGCAGTACTTC.

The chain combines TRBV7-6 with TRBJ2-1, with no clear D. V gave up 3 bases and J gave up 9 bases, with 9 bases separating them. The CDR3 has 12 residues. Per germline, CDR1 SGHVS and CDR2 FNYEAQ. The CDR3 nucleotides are TGTGCCAGCAGCTTTGTATCGGGTGAGCAGTTCTTC. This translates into CASSFVSGEQFF. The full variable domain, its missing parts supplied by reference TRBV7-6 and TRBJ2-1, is GAGVSQSPRYKVTKRGQDVALRCDPISGHVSLYWYRQALGQGPEFLTYFNYEAQQDKSGLPNDRFSAERPEGSISTLTIQRTEQRDSAMYRCASSFVSGEQFFGPGTRLTVL.

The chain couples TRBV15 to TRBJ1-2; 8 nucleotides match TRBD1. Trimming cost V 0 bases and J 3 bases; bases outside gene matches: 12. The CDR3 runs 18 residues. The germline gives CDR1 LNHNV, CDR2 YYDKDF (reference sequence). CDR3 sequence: CATSRDPQGAGLDYGYTF. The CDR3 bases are TGTGCCACCAGCAGAGATCCGCAGGGGGCAGGATTGGACTATGGCTACACCTTC.

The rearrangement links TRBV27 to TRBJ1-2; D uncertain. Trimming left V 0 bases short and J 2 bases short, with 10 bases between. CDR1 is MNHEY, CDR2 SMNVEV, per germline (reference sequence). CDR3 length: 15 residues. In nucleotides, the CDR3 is TGTGCCAGCAGTTTATCGGCCAGTTTGAACTATGGCTACACCTTC. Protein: CASSLSASLNYGYTF.

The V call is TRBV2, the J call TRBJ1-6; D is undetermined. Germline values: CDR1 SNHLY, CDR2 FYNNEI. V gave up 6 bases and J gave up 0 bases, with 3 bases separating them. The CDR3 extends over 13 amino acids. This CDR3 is CASRSSYNSPLHF. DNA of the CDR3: TGTGCCAGCAGATCCTCCTATAATTCACCCCTCCACTTT.

The CDR3 DNA is TGTGCCTGGAGTGTACAGGGTACAGGTGGTGAAAAACTGTTTTTT. It yields the protein CAWSVQGTGGEKLFF. The V and J genes are TRBV30 and TRBJ1-4; TRBD1 is a possible D gene (6 bases). The germline gives CDR1 GTSNPN, CDR2 SVGIG (reference sequence). V lost 0 bases to trimming and J lost 7 bases, with 15 bases between them. The length of the CDR3 is 15 residues.

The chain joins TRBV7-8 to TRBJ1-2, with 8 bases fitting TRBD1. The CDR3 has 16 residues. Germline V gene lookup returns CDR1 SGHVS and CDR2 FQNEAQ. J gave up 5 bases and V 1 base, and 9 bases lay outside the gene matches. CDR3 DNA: TGTGCCAGCAGCTTAGGGCTATCAGGACAGGGTTATGGCTACACCTTC. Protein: CASSLGLSGQGYGYTF. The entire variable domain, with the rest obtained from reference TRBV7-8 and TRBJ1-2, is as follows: GAGVSQSPRYKVAKRGQDVALRCDPISGHVSLFWYQQALGQGPEFLTYFQNEAQLDKSGLPSDRFFAERPEGSVSTLKIQRTQQEDSAVYLCASSLGLSGQGYGYTFGSGTRLTVV.

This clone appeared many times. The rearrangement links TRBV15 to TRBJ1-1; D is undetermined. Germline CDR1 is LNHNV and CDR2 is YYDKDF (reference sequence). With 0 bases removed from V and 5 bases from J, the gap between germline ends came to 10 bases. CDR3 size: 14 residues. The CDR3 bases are TGTGCCACCAGCAGAGATGTCTTCGGGACTGAAGCTTTCTTT. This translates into CATSRDVFGTEAFF.

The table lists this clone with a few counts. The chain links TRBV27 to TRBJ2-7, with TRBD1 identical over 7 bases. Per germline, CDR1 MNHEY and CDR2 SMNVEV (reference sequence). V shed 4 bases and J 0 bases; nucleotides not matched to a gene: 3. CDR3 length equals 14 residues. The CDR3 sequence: CASSWDSHSYEQYF. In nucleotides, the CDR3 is TGTGCCAGCAGTTGGGACAGCCACTCCTACGAGCAGTACTTC.

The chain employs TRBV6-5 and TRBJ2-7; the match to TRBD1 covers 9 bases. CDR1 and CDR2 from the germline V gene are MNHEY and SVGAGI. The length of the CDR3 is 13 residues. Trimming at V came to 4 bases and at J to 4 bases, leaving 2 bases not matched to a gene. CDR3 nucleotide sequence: TGTGCCAGCAGTTCCGGGACAGGGTACGAGCAGTACTTC. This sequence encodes CASSSGTGYEQYF.

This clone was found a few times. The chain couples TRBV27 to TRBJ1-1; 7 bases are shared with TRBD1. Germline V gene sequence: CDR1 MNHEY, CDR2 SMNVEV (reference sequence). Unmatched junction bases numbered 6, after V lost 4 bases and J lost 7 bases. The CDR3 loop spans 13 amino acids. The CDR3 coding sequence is TGTGCCAGCAGTTCCGGACAGGCTGGTGAAGCTTTCTTT. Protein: CASSSGQAGEAFF.